The 27 T cell receptor beta chains below all came from one sample that was sequenced in a study of T cell changes during pregnancy in multiple sclerosis. The method was immunoSEQ multiplex PCR; TCRdb's version includes in-frame clones alone and lacks a portion of them. There are under 95,000 clones in the sample; just under 95% occur only once, and around 0.75% lies in the top ten. The sequenced sample was peripheral blood, obtained in the second trimester of pregnancy. The source is a female donor in good health, enrolled as a control in a pregnancy study.

The genes are TRBV6-6 and TRBJ1-5; 7 nucleotides line up with TRBD1. CDR3 length: 15 residues. The V and J ends lost 5 bases and 7 bases, in that order; junction bases with no gene match: 11. Germline V lookup: CDR1 MNHNY, CDR2 SVGAGI (reference sequence). The CDR3 region has the DNA TGTGCCAGCAGTCCGGAGGGGGCGAGGGGGCAGCCCCAGCATTTT. The encoded protein is CASSPEGARGQPQHF.

The chain links TRBV10-3 to TRBJ2-7, with D possibly matching TRBD1 (6 bases). This CDR3 has 14 amino acids. Germline V CDR1 and CDR2: ENHRY, SYGVKD. V gave up 11 bases and J gave up 5 bases, with 22 bases separating them. The CDR3 DNA follows: TGTGCCTCCAGGCCCCCCCAGGGGACGGACGAGCAGTACTTC. This codes for CASRPPQGTDEQYF.

The chain recombines TRBV18 with TRBJ1-6; D is possibly TRBD1 (5 bases). Germline CDR1 KGHSH, CDR2 LQKENI. The V end was cut by 4 bases, the J end by 6 bases, with 19 bases between. The CDR3 runs to 17 residues. CDR3 sequence (DNA): TGTGCCAGCTCACAGAACCCTGGCCAGGGAGGTAATTCACCCCTCCACTTT. Protein: CASSQNPGQGGNSPLHF.

The chain uses TRBV4-2 and TRBJ1-1; D is unclear. Germline V gene data show CDR1 as LGHNA and CDR2 as YNFKEQ. The CDR3 spans 15 residues. With 0 bases removed from V and 3 bases from J, the gap between germline ends came to 11 bases. CDR3 nucleotide sequence: TGTGCCAGCAGCCAAGAAGGAATAAGCGACACTGAAGCTTTCTTT. Protein: CASSQEGISDTEAFF.

The DNA for the CDR3 is TGTGCCAGCAGTCCAACTAGCGGGGGGGCTTACAATGAGCAGTTCTTC. Translating it yields CASSPTSGGAYNEQFF. This chain links TRBV28 with TRBJ2-1; 13 nucleotides agree with TRBD2. The CDR3 has 16 amino acids. After removal of 5 bases from V and 4 bases from J, the junction contained 5 bases not matched to a gene. From germline, CDR1 is MDHEN and CDR2 SYDVKM.

This chain connects TRBV5-6 to TRBJ1-5; D is ambiguous. Germline V gene data show CDR1 as SGHDT and CDR2 as YYEEEE. V was pared by 0 bases and J by 9 bases, with 16 bases between. The CDR3 loop spans 15 amino acids. The CDR3 sequence: CASSLGFGGSGPQHF. The CDR3 coding sequence is TGTGCCAGCAGCTTGGGATTCGGAGGGTCTGGGCCCCAGCATTTT.

The gene calls are TRBV18 and TRBJ2-1, with D unclear. The CDR3 sequence is 15 residues long. In germline, CDR1 is KGHSH, CDR2 LQKENI. V lost 0 bases, J lost 5 bases, and 11 bases lay in between. CDR3 protein: CASSPPAGLNNEQFF. The CDR3 nucleotides read TGTGCCAGCTCACCACCCGCAGGTTTGAACAATGAGCAGTTCTTC.

The J gene is TRBJ1-2, the V gene TRBV18; D ambiguous. The germline CDR1 and CDR2 sequences are KGHSH and LQKENI. This CDR3 contains 18 residues. V was cut by 4 bases and J by 8 bases, with 29 bases left in between. The CDR3 DNA reads TGTGCCAGCTCACAACTCGGTTTATCCACGGACTACGGGAAGGGCTACACCTTC. Translating it yields CASSQLGLSTDYGKGYTF.

The chain has TRBV25-1 and TRBJ1-4, with no clear D. The V and J ends lost 7 bases and 0 bases respectively, with 9 bases between them. Germline-derived CDR1 and CDR2 are MGHDK and SYGVNS. This CDR3 contains 14 residues. CDR3 DNA: TGTGCCAGCAATATGGCCGCAACTAATGAAAAACTGTTTTTT. Translated: CASNMAATNEKLFF.

CDR3 loop: CASSWTGADNQPQHF. CDR3 sequence (DNA): TGTGCCAGCAGTTGGACAGGGGCCGACAATCAGCCCCAGCATTTT. The chain joins TRBV6-1 to TRBJ1-5; 9 positions agree with TRBD1. The germline V gene encodes CDR1 MNHNS and CDR2 SASEGT. J gave up 3 bases and V 5 bases, and 5 bases lay outside the gene matches. This CDR3 region has 15 residues.

The rearrangement joins TRBV27 to TRBJ1-2; no reliable D call. Trimming removed 7 bases from V and 4 bases from J, with 13 bases in between. CDR3 length: 13 amino acids. CDR1 MNHEY and CDR2 SMNVEV come from the germline V gene (reference sequence). DNA of the CDR3: TGTGCCAGCACTCCTTGGGAGGGCTATGGCTACACCTTC. This codes for CASTPWEGYGYTF.

This chain connects TRBV18 to TRBJ1-1, with D possibly TRBD1 on 5 matching bases. V lost 6 bases and J 3 bases, leaving 8 bases between the germline ends. CDR3 length equals 12 residues. Germline V CDR1 and CDR2: KGHSH, LQKENI. The CDR3 DNA sequence: TGTGCCAGCTCCAGGGTGGACACTGAAGCTTTCTTT. Encoded protein: CASSRVDTEAFF.

The chain has TRBV27 and TRBJ2-1, with TRBD1 as a possible D gene (6 bases). Deletions cut 8 bases from V and 8 bases from J, with 13 bases between. Germline CDR1 reads MNHEY; CDR2 reads SMNVEV (reference sequence). CDR3 length equals 12 residues. DNA of the CDR3: TGTGCCAGCCGGACAGAGGGCGATGAGCAGTTCTTC. As protein: CASRTEGDEQFF.

This clone has just a few counts. The chain combines TRBV9 with TRBJ1-1, with D possibly TRBD1 on 6 matching bases. V lost 4 bases, J lost 3 bases, and 10 bases lay in between. The CDR3 spans 13 residues. The germline gives CDR1 SGDLS, CDR2 YYNGEE. This CDR3 is CASSKQGDTEAFF. The DNA for the CDR3 is TGTGCCAGCAGCAAACAGGGTGACACTGAAGCTTTCTTT.

The V and J genes are TRBV6-5 and TRBJ2-3; 10 nucleotides align to TRBD1. Germline loops: CDR1 MNHEY, CDR2 SVGAGI. CDR3 length: 15 amino acids. The V and J ends lost 6 bases and 4 bases, in that order; junction bases with no gene match: 7. CDR3 sequence: CASRTGTGVSDTQYF. For the CDR3, the DNA is TGTGCCAGCAGGACCGGGACAGGGGTTTCAGATACGCAGTATTTT.

The chain recombines TRBV15 with TRBJ2-7, with 7 bases matching TRBD2. Unmatched junction bases numbered 8, after V lost 1 base and J lost 5 bases. There are 15 residues in the CDR3. Germline-derived CDR1 and CDR2 are LNHNV and YYDKDF (reference sequence). CDR3 region: CATSRGGGAVDEQYF. The CDR3 DNA reads TGTGCCACCAGCAGAGGGGGAGGGGCGGTGGACGAGCAGTACTTC.

CDR3 sequence reads: CASTTRGGAINEQFF. In DNA, the CDR3 is TGTGCCAGCACCACACGTGGCGGGGCCATCAATGAGCAGTTCTTC. V is TRBV7-2 and J is TRBJ2-1, with D perhaps TRBD2 (6 bases). From germline, CDR1 is SGHTA and CDR2 FQGNSA. Trimming cost V 7 bases and J 6 bases, with 19 bases left between them. The CDR3 is 15 residues long.

Note on this clone: A read error may produce the germline difference seen at one junction end. V gene TRBV6-1 combines with J gene TRBJ2-3; 9 positions match TRBD2. Germline-derived CDR1 and CDR2 are MNHNS and SASEGT. The CDR3 covers 16 residues. The CDR3 sequence: CASSEAGTSITDTQYF. The DNA of the CDR3 is TGTGCCAGCAGCGAAGCCGGGACTAGCATTACAGATACGCAGTATTTT.

The chain combines TRBV7-2 with TRBJ2-7; possible D gene TRBD1, 7 bases. Deletions cut 3 bases from V and 2 bases from J, with 17 bases between. Per the germline V gene, CDR1 is SGHTA and CDR2 is FQGNSA. The CDR3 sequence is 16 residues long. This CDR3 reads CASSFSAGTDPYEQYF. In DNA form, the CDR3 reads TGTGCCAGCAGCTTTTCGGCGGGGACAGACCCCTACGAGCAGTACTTC.

This chain joins TRBV9 and TRBJ2-7, with D maybe TRBD2 (5 bases). Germline CDR1 and CDR2: SGDLS and YYNGEE. Trimming took 0 bases from V and 3 from J, leaving 16 bases between them. CDR3 length equals 16 residues. Here the CDR3 DNA reads TGTGCCAGCAGCGTAGGTACTCGCGGGCCAGTCTACGAGCAGTACTTC. Translation: CASSVGTRGPVYEQYF.

The rearrangement links TRBV2 to TRBJ1-1, with D maybe TRBD1 (5 bases). With 6 bases removed from V and 7 bases from J, the gap between germline ends came to 9 bases. The CDR3 is 11 residues long. Germline-derived CDR1 and CDR2 are SNHLY and FYNNEI. The CDR3 spells CASSIDSEAFF. CDR3 sequence (DNA): TGTGCCAGCAGCATAGACAGTGAAGCTTTCTTT.

CDR3 amino acids: CASRMDNHYGYTF. In DNA form, the CDR3 reads TGTGCCAGCAGGATGGACAACCACTATGGCTACACCTTC. J is TRBJ1-2 and V is TRBV6-5; possibly TRBD1 for D (5 bases). This CDR3 has 13 amino acids. Germline CDR1 is MNHEY and CDR2 is SVGAGI. Trimming removed 6 bases at V and 3 bases at J, with 11 bases between.

V gene TRBV4-3 combines with J gene TRBJ2-3; tentatively, D is TRBD1 (5 bases). The CDR3 is 16 residues long. Trimming pared 0 bases from V and 3 bases from J, leaving 13 bases between. Germline loops: CDR1 LGHNA, CDR2 YSLEER. CDR3 coding DNA: TGCGCCAGCAGCCAAGATCTTCAGGGCTTTACAGATACGCAGTATTTT. Its protein is CASSQDLQGFTDTQYF.

The chain is built from TRBV7-9 and TRBJ1-5; the D gene is possibly TRBD1 (6 bases). This CDR3 contains 15 residues. Trimming took 6 bases from V and 7 from J, leaving 19 bases between them. Germline lookup yields CDR1 SEHNR and CDR2 FQNEAQ (reference sequence). The CDR3 DNA reads as TGTGCCAGCAGTTCACAGGGTCTCGGTGCACAGCCCCAGCATTTT. This encodes CASSSQGLGAQPQHF. The full variable domain, rest sourced from reference TRBV7-9 and TRBJ1-5, is DTGVSQNPRHKITKRGQNVTFRCDPISEHNRLYWYRQTLGQGPEFLTYFQNEAQLEKSRLLSDRFSAERPKGSFSTLEIQRTEQGDSAMYLCASSSQGLGAQPQHFGDGTRLSIL.

Note on this clone: Other DNA sequences of this sample code for an identical CDR3. This rearrangement joins TRBV7-2 to TRBJ2-3; D ambiguous. The CDR3 totals 14 residues. Germline V gives CDR1 SGHTA, CDR2 FQGNSA. The V end was cut by 2 bases, the J end by 2 bases, with 8 bases between. The CDR3 region is CASSLRGDTDTQYF. Written as DNA, the CDR3 is TGTGCCAGCAGCTTAAGAGGAGACACAGATACGCAGTATTTT. Together with reference TRBV7-2 and TRBJ2-3, the CDR3 gives the full variable domain: GAGVSQSPSNKVTEKGKDVELRCDPISGHTALYWYRQSLGQGLEFLIYFQGNSAPDKSGLPSDRFSAERTGGSVSTLTIQRTQQEDSAVYLCASSLRGDTDTQYFGPGTRLTVL.

The chain is built from TRBV2 and TRBJ2-5; a weak D match, TRBD1 (6 bases). Germline CDR1 and CDR2: SNHLY and FYNNEI. Between the trimmed V and J ends, which lost 10 bases and 2 bases, there was a span of 14 bases. This CDR3 spans 13 amino acids. The CDR3 coding sequence is TGTGCCATCTACCGACAGGAGCAAGAGACCCAGTACTTC. Translation: CAIYRQEQETQYF.

The chain combines TRBV15 with TRBJ2-2, with D uncertain. V gave up 5 bases and J gave up 1 base, with 2 bases separating them. This CDR3 spans 12 amino acids. Germline V gives CDR1 LNHNV, CDR2 YYDKDF (reference sequence). As DNA, the CDR3 is TGTGCCACCAGCCGGAACACCGGGGAGCTGTTTTTT. Translating gives CATSRNTGELFF.